The 22 T cell receptor beta chains below were found in one sample sequenced in a study of blood T cell repertoires in COVID-19. Profiling relied on immunoSEQ multiplex PCR, and the TCRdb table lists in-frame clones only, not all of them. The sample lists over 200,000 clones, approximately 84% occurring once. Material: peripheral blood. The receptors come from a man older than 75 with acute or convalescent COVID-19.

V usage is TRBV25-1 and J usage is TRBJ2-6; D is uncertain. Germline CDR1 MGHDK, CDR2 SYGVNS. V lost 1 base and J lost 2, with 6 bases in between. The length of the CDR3 is 15 residues. CDR3 nucleotide sequence: TGTGCCAGCAGTGAATCGCGCCCTGGGGCCAACGTCCTGACTTTC. Its translation is CASSESRPGANVLTF. Using reference TRBV25-1 and TRBJ2-6 for the parts outside the CDR3, the full variable domain is EADIYQTPRYLVIGTGKKITLECSQTMGHDKMYWYQQDPGMELHLIHYSYGVNSTEKGDLSSESTVSRIRTEHFPLTLESARPSHTSQYLCASSESRPGANVLTFGAGSRLTVL.

The chain has TRBV19 and TRBJ2-5, with D perhaps matching TRBD1 (5 bases). The CDR3 totals 13 residues. CDR1 is LNHDA and CDR2 is SQIVND in the germline V gene (reference sequence). V dropped 3 bases and J dropped 2 bases, with 7 bases sitting between them. Written as DNA, the CDR3 is TGTGCCAGTAGTATTTCAGGGCAAGAGACCCAGTACTTC. Translation gives CASSISGQETQYF.

The V gene is TRBV21-1, the J gene TRBJ2-7; TRBD1 is the table's D call, not checked against the DNA. TRBV21-1 is listed as a pseudogene. This CDR3 contains 14 residues. The CDR3 loop is CASSGTEIPYEQYV. CDR3 DNA: TGTGCCAGCAGCGGGACAGAAATCCCCTACGAGCAGTACGTC.

This chain uses TRBV25-1 with TRBJ2-5; D is unresolved. V lost 6 bases and J 7 bases, leaving 12 bases between the germline ends. This CDR3 has 12 residues. The germline gives CDR1 MGHDK, CDR2 SYGVNS. DNA for the CDR3: TGTGCCAGCAGCGTTGAAGTCGGGACCCAGTACTTC. Translation gives CASSVEVGTQYF.

The rearrangement uses TRBV18 and TRBJ2-1; weak D call: TRBD1 (6 bases). There are 14 residues in the CDR3. CDR1 is KGHSH and CDR2 is LQKENI in the germline V gene. Trimming removed 4 bases at V and 6 bases at J, with 13 bases between. As DNA, the CDR3 is TGTGCCAGCTCACAGAGCAGGGGCTTCAATGAGCAGTTCTTC. Its protein is CASSQSRGFNEQFF.

This chain uses TRBV28 with TRBJ1-4; TRBD1 might be the D (6 bases). This CDR3 has 15 amino acids. Trimming shortened V by 6 bases and J by 4 bases, and 15 bases separated the two germline ends. CDR1 and CDR2 (germline): MDHEN, SYDVKM. CDR3 DNA: TGTGCCAGCAGCAACACAGGGTTGGTTAATGAAAAACTGTTTTTT. This translates into CASSNTGLVNEKLFF. The variable domain in full, completed from reference TRBV28 and TRBJ1-4, reads DVKVTQSSRYLVKRTGEKVFLECVQDMDHENMFWYRQDPGLGLRLIYFSYDVKMKEKGDIPEGYSVSREKKERFSLILESASTNQTSMYLCASSNTGLVNEKLFFGSGTQLSVL.

In DNA, the CDR3 is TGTGCCAGCAGCTTATACCGAGCGGGCGGGGAGCTGTTTTTT. Residues: CASSLYRAGGELFF. This chain links TRBV7-3 with TRBJ2-2; a weak D match, TRBD2 (6 bases). V gave up 2 bases and J gave up 7 bases, with 11 bases separating them. The length of the CDR3 is 14 residues. Germline-derived CDR1 and CDR2 are SGHTA and FQGTGA.

The chain couples TRBV21-1 to TRBJ2-1; the table's D call, TRBD1, has no DNA check behind it. TRBV21-1 has pseudogene status. The CDR3 has 12 amino acids. This CDR3 reads CASREQGYEQFF. The CDR3 region has the DNA TGTGCCAGCAGGGAACAGGGCTATGAGCAGTTCTTC.

The chain recombines TRBV4-1 with TRBJ1-1; 12 nucleotides line up with TRBD1. The CDR3 length is 16 residues. The ends lost 7 bases at V and 5 bases at J; junction bases unmatched: 11. Germline-derived CDR1 and CDR2 are MGHRA and YSYEKL. The CDR3 spells CASTTAPGQGATEAFF. CDR3 in DNA: TGCGCCAGCACTACCGCGCCGGGACAGGGGGCGACTGAAGCTTTCTTT.

This clone was detected a few times. The gene calls are TRBV7-8 and TRBJ2-5, with 7 bases lining up with TRBD2. Germline values: CDR1 SGHVS, CDR2 FQNEAQ. V was pared by 2 bases and J by 7 bases, with 10 bases of the junction left unmatched. The CDR3 totals 15 residues. CDR3 sequence (DNA): TGTGCCAGCAGCTTAAGGTCTAGCGGTGGGAGGACCCAGTACTTC. The encoded protein is CASSLRSSGGRTQYF.

This clone was seen a few times. The V call is TRBV27, the J call TRBJ2-7; 8 bases fit TRBD2. The CDR3 consists of 14 residues. The ends lost 3 bases at V and 2 bases at J; junction bases unmatched: 3. Looked up from germline, CDR1 is MNHEY and CDR2 is SMNVEV (reference sequence). The CDR3, as DNA: TGTGCCAGCAGTTTTCTAGCGGGCGCCTACGAGCAGTACTTC. This translates into CASSFLAGAYEQYF.

The chain's CDR3 is CASSFRYEQFF. CDR3 nucleotides: TGTGCCAGCAGCTTTCGGTATGAGCAGTTCTTC. V gene TRBV7-2 combines with J gene TRBJ2-1; D gene ambiguous. This CDR3 region has 11 residues. Germline CDR1 is SGHTA and CDR2 is FQGNSA. V lost 3 bases and J 8 bases, leaving 5 bases between the germline ends.

The V call is TRBV4-1, the J call TRBJ2-7, with 7 positions matching TRBD2. CDR1 and CDR2 from the germline V gene are MGHRA and YSYEKL. V was clipped by 3 bases and J by 2 bases; unmatched bases: 4. The CDR3 is 14 residues long. The CDR3 loop reads CASSQYGGTYEQYV. CDR3 DNA sequence: TGCGCCAGCAGCCAGTACGGGGGGACCTACGAGCAGTACGTC.

The V gene is TRBV24-1, the J gene TRBJ2-5, with 9 positions matching TRBD1. After removal of 4 bases from V and 4 bases from J, the junction contained 15 bases not matched to a gene. Germline CDR1 and CDR2: KGHDR and SFDVKD. The CDR3 consists of 18 residues. The CDR3 loop is CATSDSTRPDRGIETQYF. CDR3 bases: TGTGCCACCAGTGACTCAACCCGTCCGGACAGGGGAATAGAGACCCAGTACTTC.

The rearrangement uses TRBV24-1 and TRBJ2-1; the D gene is possibly TRBD2 (5 bases). Trimming took 3 bases from V and 12 from J, leaving 17 bases between them. CDR3 length: 14 amino acids. In germline, CDR1 is KGHDR, CDR2 SFDVKD. The chain's CDR3 is CATSDTQRALGQFF. CDR3 DNA sequence: TGTGCCACCAGTGATACCCAGAGGGCGCTGGGGCAGTTCTTC.

The chain recombines TRBV14 with TRBJ2-5; TRBD2 matches at 11 bases. The CDR3 has 15 amino acids. The trim removed 5 bases at V and 5 bases at J, leaving 7 bases unmatched. Germline V gives CDR1 SGHDN, CDR2 FVKESK. Here the CDR3 reads CASSFPTSGIETQYF. The CDR3 DNA is TGTGCCAGCAGCTTTCCGACTAGCGGGATTGAGACCCAGTACTTC. The full variable domain, with the rest looked up from reference TRBV14 and TRBJ2-5, is EAGVTQFPSHSVIEKGQTVTLRCDPISGHDNLYWYRRVMGKEIKFLLHFVKESKQDESGMPNNRFLAERTGGTYSTLKVQPAELEDSGVYFCASSFPTSGIETQYFGPGTRLLVL.

The chain links TRBV25-1 to TRBJ1-3, with D perhaps TRBD1 (6 bases). Germline V gene lookup returns CDR1 MGHDK and CDR2 SYGVNS. CDR3 length equals 15 residues. The V end lost 3 bases, the J end lost 4 bases, and 13 bases lay between the germline ends. In nucleotides, the CDR3 is TGTGCCAGCAGTGACCCCCGGACAGCGGGAAACACCATATATTTT. Protein: CASSDPRTAGNTIYF.

The CDR3 DNA is TGCAGTGCTATTGAGGGTAGCGGGAGGTTTAACATTCAGTACTTC. It is translated as CSAIEGSGRFNIQYF. The gene calls are TRBV20-1 and TRBJ2-4; 10 bases map to TRBD2. Germline CDR1 is DFQATT and CDR2 is SNEGSKA (reference sequence). The CDR3 is 15 amino acids. Germline trimming cut 4 bases from V and 7 bases from J; bases unmatched to any gene: 10.

This clone has just one count. The chain uses TRBV2 and TRBJ1-2, with 8 bases matching TRBD1. V lost 4 bases to trimming and J lost 3 bases; unmatched junction nucleotides: 4. This CDR3 region has 14 residues. Germline V gives CDR1 SNHLY, CDR2 FYNNEI. As DNA, the CDR3 is TGTGCCAGCAGTGCCCAGGGGGCCGACTATGGCTACACCTTC. Translation gives CASSAQGADYGYTF.

The chain joins TRBV12-3 or TRBV12-4 to TRBJ1-3; D is unclear. This CDR3 comprises 13 residues. The V end lost 3 bases, the J end lost 1 base, and 4 bases lay between the germline ends. The CDR3, as DNA: TGTGCCAGCAGTTTCCCTTCTGGAAACACCATATATTTT. It encodes CASSFPSGNTIYF.

CDR3 sequence reads: CASSLERSNTGELFF. CDR3 coding DNA: TGTGCCAGCAGCTTAGAACGGTCGAACACCGGGGAGCTGTTTTTT. The chain combines TRBV5-5 with TRBJ2-2; no clear D gene. The germline CDR1 and CDR2 sequences are SGHKS and YYEKEE (reference sequence). V dropped 2 bases and J dropped 0 bases, with 8 bases sitting between them. The CDR3 sequence is 15 residues long.

The V call is TRBV28, the J call TRBJ1-5; D is undetermined. Germline CDR1 reads MDHEN; CDR2 reads SYDVKM. The CDR3 sequence is 14 residues long. The V gene lost 7 bases and the J gene lost 0 bases, with 10 bases spanning the gap. As DNA, the CDR3 is TGTGCCAGCACCCTGACACTTAGCAATCAGCCCCAGCATTTT. Translated: CASTLTLSNQPQHF.